This passage covers 26 T cell receptor beta chains from one sample sequenced in a study of blood T cell repertoires in COVID-19. Here immunoSEQ multiplex PCR was the method, and the copy in TCRdb shows in-frame clones only, minus some. In the table there are 200,000 to 250,000 clones, approximately 86% of which are singletons. The sequenced sample was peripheral blood. All receptors come from a young woman who had recovered from COVID-19.

The DNA of the CDR3 is TGTGCCAGCAGACCGGGCAGGACAGGGCCTATCGAGCAGTACTTC. Amino acid sequence: CASRPGRTGPIEQYF. The chain recombines TRBV6-5 with TRBJ2-7, with 8 nucleotides matching TRBD1. Losses at the gene ends were 6 bases for V and 6 bases for J; bases not matched to a gene: 13. CDR1 MNHEY and CDR2 SVGAGI come from the germline V gene. The CDR3 consists of 15 residues.

The CDR3 loop is CASSLSSGGSTDTQYF. For the CDR3, the DNA is TGTGCCAGCAGCTTATCTAGCGGGGGTAGCACAGATACGCAGTATTTT. V usage is TRBV7-9 and J usage is TRBJ2-3, with TRBD2 matching 10 bases. The CDR3 is 16 residues long. Germline CDR1 reads SEHNR; CDR2 reads FQNEAQ (reference sequence). J gave up 0 bases and V 2 bases, and 2 bases lay outside the gene matches. The variable domain in full, with the rest retrieved from reference TRBV7-9 and TRBJ2-3, is DTGVSQNPRHKITKRGQNVTFRCDPISEHNRLYWYRQTLGQGPEFLTYFQNEAQLEKSRLLSDRFSAERPKGSFSTLEIQRTEQGDSAMYLCASSLSSGGSTDTQYFGPGTRLTVL.

The J gene is TRBJ2-3, the V gene TRBV4-3, with D possibly TRBD2 on 6 matching bases. The CDR3 sequence is 16 residues long. The V gene lost 4 bases and the J gene lost 0 bases, with 14 bases spanning the gap. Germline V gene lookup returns CDR1 LGHNA and CDR2 YSLEER. The CDR3 here is CASSPSGLGSTDTQYF. CDR3 bases: TGCGCCAGCAGCCCCTCGGGACTGGGAAGCACAGATACGCAGTATTTT.

This clone was seen ten or more times. The chain employs TRBV5-1 and TRBJ2-1; 13 bases are a match to TRBD2. The CDR3 extends over 18 amino acids. J lost 6 bases, V lost 1 base, and 10 bases had no gene match. Germline CDR1 reads SGHRS; CDR2 reads YFSETQ. The CDR3 protein is CASSLTLITSGGANEQFF. CDR3 coding DNA: TGCGCCAGCAGCTTGACCTTAATTACTAGCGGGGGGGCCAATGAGCAGTTCTTC.

This sequence joins TRBV5-5 and TRBJ1-2, with TRBD1 matching 8 bases. This CDR3 contains 20 residues. Unmatched junction bases numbered 23, after V lost 4 bases and J lost 3 bases. Germline assignment: CDR1 SGHKS and CDR2 YYEKEE (reference sequence). CDR3 amino acids: CASSHLEGGQGGAEDYGYTF. CDR3 DNA: TGTGCCAGCAGCCATCTGGAAGGTGGACAGGGTGGTGCGGAAGACTATGGCTACACCTTC.

CDR3 coding DNA: TGCGCCAGCAGCTCTGCCGGGACAGGGTATGGCTACACCTTC. Its protein product is CASSSAGTGYGYTF. The gene calls are TRBV5-1 and TRBJ1-2; 9 bases fit TRBD1. The CDR3 runs 14 residues. V trimming: 3 bases; J trimming: 5 bases; junction bases outside the gene matches: 5. Germline loops: CDR1 SGHRS, CDR2 YFSETQ.

The V and J genes are TRBV30 and TRBJ1-3; D may be TRBD1 (5 bases). Germline CDR1 is GTSNPN and CDR2 is SVGIG (reference sequence). Trimming pared 3 bases from V and 9 bases from J, leaving 12 bases between. The CDR3 runs 12 residues. The CDR3 spells CAWSSREGTIYF. The CDR3 nucleotides are TGTGCCTGGAGCAGCAGGGAGGGCACCATATATTTT.

This chain connects TRBV10-3 to TRBJ1-6; 9 nucleotides line up with TRBD1. J was trimmed by 7 bases and V by 8 bases; bases with no gene match: 6. Germline values: CDR1 ENHRY, CDR2 SYGVKD. This CDR3 is built from 14 residues. The CDR3 DNA is TGTGCCATCGCTAAGACAGGGGGAAATTCACCCCTCCACTTT. It yields the protein CAIAKTGGNSPLHF.

The chain is built from TRBV4-1 and TRBJ1-4; TRBD1 matches 7 bases. V shed 0 bases and J 8 bases; nucleotides not matched to a gene: 3. Germline loops: CDR1 MGHRA, CDR2 YSYEKL. This CDR3 spans 14 amino acids. The CDR3 sequence is CASSQDSGGEKLFF. In DNA form, the CDR3 reads TGCGCCAGCAGCCAAGATTCAGGGGGAGAAAAACTGTTTTTT.

The rearrangement links TRBV10-3 to TRBJ2-5; 10 positions agree with TRBD1. Germline V gene lookup returns CDR1 ENHRY and CDR2 SYGVKD. The length of the CDR3 is 15 residues. With V trimmed by 3 bases and J by 5 bases, 6 bases remained unmatched. The CDR3 protein is CAISESGTGDETQYF. The CDR3 region has the DNA TGTGCCATCAGTGAATCTGGGACAGGGGACGAGACCCAGTACTTC.

The table lists this clone with a count of one. The chain uses TRBV11-2 and TRBJ2-1; D uncertain. CDR1 SGHAT and CDR2 FQNNGV come from the germline V gene. This CDR3 comprises 15 residues. Trimming left V 1 base short and J 8 bases short, with 15 bases between. The CDR3 here is CASSLGSHTPYEQFF. The DNA of the CDR3 is TGTGCCAGCAGCTTAGGGTCCCACACACCTTATGAGCAGTTCTTC. Full variable domain (missing parts from reference TRBV11-2 and TRBJ2-1): EAGVAQSPRYKIIEKRQSVAFWCNPISGHATLYWYQQILGQGPKLLIQFQNNGVVDDSQLPKDRFSAERLKGVDSTLKIQPAKLEDSAVYLCASSLGSHTPYEQFFGPGTRLTVL.

The gene calls are TRBV5-1 and TRBJ2-4; 7 bases align to TRBD2. V gave up 5 bases and J gave up 5 bases; unmatched junction bases: 7. Germline V lookup: CDR1 SGHRS, CDR2 YFSETQ. The CDR3 covers 14 residues. The CDR3 reads CASRVRGRENIQYF. Here the CDR3 DNA reads TGCGCCAGCAGGGTCCGGGGGAGGGAAAACATTCAGTACTTC.

The chain joins TRBV13 to TRBJ2-7, with TRBD1 as a possible D gene (5 bases). The CDR3 has 15 amino acids. V shed 5 bases and J shed 2 bases, with 16 bases lying between them. From germline, CDR1 is PRHDT and CDR2 FYEKMQ (reference sequence). CDR3 sequence: CASSPGQMGPYEQYF. For the CDR3, the DNA is TGTGCCAGCAGCCCCGGTCAGATGGGGCCCTACGAGCAGTACTTC.

This clone was observed a few times. The chain is built from TRBV14 and TRBJ2-1; 8 bases map to TRBD2. V shed 4 bases, J shed 8 bases, and the junction held 10 bases outside the gene matches. This CDR3 has 15 amino acids. Germline lookup yields CDR1 SGHDN and CDR2 FVKESK. In DNA form, the CDR3 reads TGTGCCAGCAGCCCCTTGCGGGGGGCTGGGGATGAGCAGTTCTTC. Residues: CASSPLRGAGDEQFF. The whole variable domain, filled in from reference TRBV14 and TRBJ2-1, reads EAGVTQFPSHSVIEKGQTVTLRCDPISGHDNLYWYRRVMGKEIKFLLHFVKESKQDESGMPNNRFLAERTGGTYSTLKVQPAELEDSGVYFCASSPLRGAGDEQFFGPGTRLTVL.

The chain employs TRBV12-3 or TRBV12-4 and TRBJ1-1, with D unclear. The CDR3 length is 13 residues. V lost 3 bases, J lost 1 base, and 6 bases lay in between. The CDR3 region has the DNA TGTGCCAGCAGTTTGAAACAGAACACTGAAGCTTTCTTT. It translates to CASSLKQNTEAFF.

This clone was recorded once. The chain carries TRBV9 and TRBJ2-5, with TRBD1 matching over 7 bases. Germline trimming cut 0 bases from V and 0 bases from J; bases unmatched to any gene: 5. Per germline, CDR1 SGDLS and CDR2 YYNGEE. The CDR3 consists of 16 residues. The CDR3 here is CASSVEGAPYQETQYF. CDR3 bases: TGTGCCAGCAGCGTAGAGGGGGCCCCGTACCAAGAGACCCAGTACTTC. Full variable domain (outside the CDR3, taken from reference TRBV9 and TRBJ2-5): DSGVTQTPKHLITATGQRVTLRCSPRSGDLSVYWYQQSLDQGLQFLIQYYNGEERAKGNILERFSAQQFPDLHSELNLSSLELGDSALYFCASSVEGAPYQETQYFGPGTRLLVL.

The CDR3 nucleotides read TGTGCCAGCAGCTTTAGTTCCGGCTACGAGCAGTACTTC. Amino acids: CASSFSSGYEQYF. The chain employs TRBV7-9 and TRBJ2-7; unclear D gene. Germline values: CDR1 SEHNR, CDR2 FQNEAQ (reference sequence). V was clipped by 3 bases and J by 3 bases, with 9 bases between them. This CDR3 is 13 amino acids long.

The chain employs TRBV10-3 and TRBJ2-1; D perhaps matches TRBD2 (6 bases). CDR3 length: 14 residues. Germline-derived CDR1 and CDR2 are ENHRY and SYGVKD. Trimming left V 9 bases short and J 0 bases short, with 12 bases between. CDR3 protein: CAIKDGSSYNEQFF. The CDR3 coding sequence is TGTGCCATAAAAGACGGGAGCTCCTACAATGAGCAGTTCTTC.

The V gene is TRBV5-1, the J gene TRBJ1-6; D perhaps matches TRBD1 (5 bases). The CDR3 consists of 15 residues. Trimming cost V 0 bases and J 7 bases, with 11 bases left between them. Germline CDR1 reads SGHRS; CDR2 reads YFSETQ. The CDR3 coding sequence is TGCGCCAGCAGCTTGGGACAGACAGCAAATTCACCCCTCCACTTT. It codes for CASSLGQTANSPLHF.

The V gene is TRBV5-1, the J gene TRBJ2-1, with 12 positions matching TRBD2. The germline CDR1 and CDR2 sequences are SGHRS and YFSETQ. The V gene end was trimmed by 6 bases and the J gene end by 0 bases; junction bases not matched to a gene: 7. CDR3 length equals 17 residues. DNA for the CDR3: TGCGCCAGCACGACTAGCGGGGGCTTTTTCTCCTACAATGAGCAGTTCTTC. It is translated as CASTTSGGFFSYNEQFF.

The chain has TRBV6-5 and TRBJ2-7; TRBD1 agrees at 7 bases. V was clipped by 8 bases and J by 2 bases; unmatched bases: 12. Germline CDR1 MNHEY, CDR2 SVGAGI. This CDR3 comprises 15 residues. The CDR3 loop reads CASSPEPGTAYEQYF. CDR3 DNA sequence: TGTGCCAGCTCCCCGGAACCCGGGACAGCCTACGAGCAGTACTTC.

The CDR3 spells CASSEVEGTEAFF. DNA of the CDR3: TGTGCCAGCAGTGAAGTTGAGGGCACTGAAGCTTTCTTT. The V gene is TRBV6-1, the J gene TRBJ1-1; D ambiguous. Trimming removed 1 base at V and 4 bases at J, with 7 bases between. Germline CDR1 MNHNS, CDR2 SASEGT. The CDR3 sequence is 13 residues long.

The V call is TRBV9, the J call TRBJ2-3; D perhaps matches TRBD1 (6 bases). Germline V gives CDR1 SGDLS, CDR2 YYNGEE. The V and J ends lost 4 bases and 2 bases respectively, with 14 bases between them. The CDR3 is made up of 15 amino acids. The DNA of the CDR3 is TGTGCCAGCAGCTCCCCAGGGGCGCCCACAGATACGCAGTATTTT. Its protein product is CASSSPGAPTDTQYF.

This clone was seen just once. V is TRBV6-4 and J is TRBJ1-2; tentatively, D is TRBD1 (6 bases). With 6 bases removed from V and 3 bases from J, the gap between germline ends came to 17 bases. The CDR3 sequence is 15 residues long. Germline V gene data show CDR1 as MRHNA and CDR2 as SNTAGT. CDR3 residues: CASREQTGFHYGYTF. CDR3 nucleotides: TGTGCCAGCAGGGAACAAACAGGGTTCCACTATGGCTACACCTTC.

The chain links TRBV3-1 (or the pseudogene TRBV3-2) to TRBJ1-5; no clear D. This CDR3 has 15 amino acids. V was pared by 1 base and J by 2 bases, with 9 bases between. Germline V CDR1 and CDR2: LGHDT, YNNKEL (reference sequence). The CDR3: CASSQGGIGNQPQHF. CDR3 nucleotide sequence: TGTGCCAGCAGCCAAGGAGGGATAGGCAATCAGCCCCAGCATTTT.

This CDR3 reads CASTRGLAGGNEQFF. The CDR3 nucleotides read TGTGCCAGCACCAGGGGACTAGCGGGGGGGAATGAGCAGTTCTTC. The chain links TRBV6-5 to TRBJ2-1; 16 positions match TRBD2. The CDR3 loop spans 15 amino acids. Per the germline V gene, CDR1 is MNHEY and CDR2 is SVGAGI. J was trimmed by 7 bases and V by 7 bases; bases with no gene match: 4.